The rows below give T cell receptor beta chains drawn from one sample of a study of monozygotic twins with inflammatory bowel disease. From the 5' RACE reads, TCRdb lists one entry per CDR3 protein and no DNA. The listing contains approximately 400,000 distinct CDR3 sequences. Sequencing was carried out using blood. The receptors come from a human donor with ulcerative colitis or Crohn's disease, or a healthy co-twin of an affected twin (not recorded which). Both conserved end residues are part of each CDR3.

v_call,cdr3_length,j_call,cdr3_aa
TRBV6-1,14,TRBJ1-5,CASSPGSLGQPQHF
TRBV9,17,TRBJ2-3,CASSALGGGLSTDTQYF
TRBV12-3/TRBV12-4,15,TRBJ2-2,CASRKRDITTGELFF
TRBV30,14,TRBJ1-1,CAWSGDSPATEAFF
TRBV5-1,14,TRBJ2-2,CASSLTAGAEELFF
TRBV5-6,13,TRBJ1-4,CASSLGDPEKLFF
TRBV6-5,13,TRBJ2-6,CASSLTWANVLTF
TRBV15,16,TRBJ1-1,CATSRDWGDGGSEAFF
TRBV7-2,16,TRBJ2-7,CASSPRGTASHYEQYF
TRBV27,17,TRBJ2-5,CASSLGVRGPGQETQYF
TRBV6-1,14,TRBJ2-1,CASSKGQLVDEQFF
TRBV18,14,TRBJ2-1,CASSLGHLSNEQFF
TRBV7-9,14,TRBJ2-3,CASSLVQSTDTQYF
TRBV28,13,TRBJ1-4,CASNLDRAGKLFF
TRBV25-1,13,TRBJ2-7,CASSGTATYEQYF
TRBV20-1,15,TRBJ2-1,CSARDRGATYNEQFF
TRBV20-1,16,TRBJ2-3,CSARYPTKGADDTQYF
TRBV18,13,TRBJ1-1,CASSSGLDTEAFF
TRBV20-1,13,TRBJ1-1,CSARFRGNTEAFF
TRBV6-1,17,TRBJ2-3,CASSPARLAGDTDTQYF
TRBV9,20,TRBJ1-2,CASSVNPVAQTGKANYGYTF
TRBV12-3/TRBV12-4,12,TRBJ2-2,CAAGIWTGELFF
TRBV7-9,15,TRBJ2-7,CASSQGTSGIVEQYF
TRBV7-2,15,TRBJ2-7,CASSSRDRGYYEQYF
TRBV12-3/TRBV12-4,15,TRBJ2-2,CASSMGGPGTGELFF
TRBV2,14,TRBJ2-1,CASRRGPTYNEQFF
TRBV3-1,16,TRBJ2-7,CASSQGGTSGGYEQYF
TRBV12-3/TRBV12-4,14,TRBJ1-1,CASRIDGLNTEAFF
TRBV25-1,17,TRBJ2-3,CASSDPRLRGPGDTQYF
TRBV11-2,18,TRBJ2-1,CASRSGLVSLSSYNEQFF
TRBV7-2,13,TRBJ2-5,CASSRDSEETQYF
TRBV2,14,TRBJ2-1,CASSEGTDYNEQFF
TRBV7-3,13,TRBJ2-7,CASSVRDGYEQYF
TRBV7-9,13,TRBJ1-1,CASSYEVTAGAFF
TRBV2,15,TRBJ2-5,CASRDSSVQAETQYF
TRBV12-3/TRBV12-4,15,TRBJ2-3,CASSLPESSTDTQYF
TRBV12-3/TRBV12-4,12,TRBJ2-2,CASSFVTGELFF
TRBV30,11,TRBJ2-2,CAWSPPGELFF
TRBV7-9,14,TRBJ2-3,CASSSRRRSELQYF
TRBV6-1,15,TRBJ2-3,CASILTSGITDTQYF
TRBV5-1,15,TRBJ2-5,CASSAAMGGKETQYF
TRBV7-3,14,TRBJ2-5,CASSLYGPGETQYF
TRBV2,13,TRBJ1-5,CASSEAGGQPQHF
TRBV7-2,14,TRBJ2-7,CASSHSGTAYEQYF
TRBV6-1,15,TRBJ2-7,CASRDSGHPSYEQYF
TRBV7-2,16,TRBJ2-2,CASSFLGAANTGELFF
TRBV12-3/TRBV12-4,15,TRBJ1-1,CASRVERVMNTEAFF
TRBV4-2,14,TRBJ2-5,CASSQGREGETQYF
TRBV20-1,17,TRBJ1-1,CSAFRGGGYARGTEAFF
TRBV28,13,TRBJ2-2,CASSFSGTGELFF
TRBV11-2,16,TRBJ2-3,CASNLYDGTSTDTQYF
TRBV6-4,15,TRBJ2-3,CASSLSGGPEDTQYF
TRBV7-2,15,TRBJ2-1,CASSRTSGRYNEQFF